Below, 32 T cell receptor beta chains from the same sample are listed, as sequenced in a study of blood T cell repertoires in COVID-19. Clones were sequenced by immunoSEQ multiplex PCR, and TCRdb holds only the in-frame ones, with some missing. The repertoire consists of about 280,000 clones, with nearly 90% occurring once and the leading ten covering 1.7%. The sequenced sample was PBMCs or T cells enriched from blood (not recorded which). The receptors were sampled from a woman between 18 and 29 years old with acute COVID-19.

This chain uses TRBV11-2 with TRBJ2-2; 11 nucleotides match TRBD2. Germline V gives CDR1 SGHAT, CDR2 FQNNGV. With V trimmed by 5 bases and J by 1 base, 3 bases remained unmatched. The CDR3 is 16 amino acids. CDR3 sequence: CASSPGTSGNTGELFF. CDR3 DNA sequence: TGTGCCAGCAGCCCTGGGACTAGCGGGAACACCGGGGAGCTGTTTTTT.

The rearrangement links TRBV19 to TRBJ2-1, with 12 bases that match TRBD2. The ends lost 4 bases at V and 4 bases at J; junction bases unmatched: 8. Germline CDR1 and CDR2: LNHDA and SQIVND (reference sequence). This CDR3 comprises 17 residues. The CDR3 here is CASSNRILAGGYNEQFF. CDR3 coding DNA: TGTGCCAGTAGTAACCGAATTCTAGCGGGAGGGTACAATGAGCAGTTCTTC.

For the CDR3, the DNA is TGTGCCACCAGCACGGGATCCGAAGCTTTCTTT. Translating gives CATSTGSEAFF. The chain joins TRBV24-1 to TRBJ1-1; D unresolved. Per the germline V gene, CDR1 is KGHDR and CDR2 is SFDVKD. The ends were cut back, 7 bases at V and 8 bases at J, with 10 bases in the middle. CDR3 length: 11 amino acids.

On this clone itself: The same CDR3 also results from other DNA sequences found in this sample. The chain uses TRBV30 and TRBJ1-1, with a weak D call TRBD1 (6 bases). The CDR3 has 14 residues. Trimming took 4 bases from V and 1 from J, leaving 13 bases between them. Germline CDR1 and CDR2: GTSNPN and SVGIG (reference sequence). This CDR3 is CAWKGDGPNTEAFF. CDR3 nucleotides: TGTGCCTGGAAGGGGGACGGGCCGAACACTGAAGCTTTCTTT.

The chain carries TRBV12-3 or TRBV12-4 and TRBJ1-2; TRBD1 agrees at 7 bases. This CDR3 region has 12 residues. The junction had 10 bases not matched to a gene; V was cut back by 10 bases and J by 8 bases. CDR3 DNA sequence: TGTGCCATCGGGGGGGACAGTATAGGCTACACCTTC. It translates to CAIGGDSIGYTF.

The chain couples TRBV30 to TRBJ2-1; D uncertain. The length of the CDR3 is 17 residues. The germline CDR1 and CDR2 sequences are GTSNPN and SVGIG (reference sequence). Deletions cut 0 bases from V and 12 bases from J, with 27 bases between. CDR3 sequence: CAWSVRWAPAGSTGQFF. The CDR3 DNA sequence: TGTGCCTGGAGTGTACGTTGGGCCCCAGCCGGCTCCACTGGGCAGTTCTTC.

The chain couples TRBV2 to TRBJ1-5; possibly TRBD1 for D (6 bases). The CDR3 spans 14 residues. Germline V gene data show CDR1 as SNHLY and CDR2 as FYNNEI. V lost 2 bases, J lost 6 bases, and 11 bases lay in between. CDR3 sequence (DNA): TGTGCCAGCAGTGAAAGGGGGTCCCGTCAGCCCCAGCATTTT. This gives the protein CASSERGSRQPQHF.

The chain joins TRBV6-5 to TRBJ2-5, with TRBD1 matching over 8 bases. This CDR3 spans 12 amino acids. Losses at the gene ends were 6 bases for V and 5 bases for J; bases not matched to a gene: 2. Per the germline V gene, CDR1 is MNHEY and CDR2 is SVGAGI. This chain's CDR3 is CASRYRGETQYF. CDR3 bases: TGTGCCAGCAGATACAGGGGGGAGACCCAGTACTTC.

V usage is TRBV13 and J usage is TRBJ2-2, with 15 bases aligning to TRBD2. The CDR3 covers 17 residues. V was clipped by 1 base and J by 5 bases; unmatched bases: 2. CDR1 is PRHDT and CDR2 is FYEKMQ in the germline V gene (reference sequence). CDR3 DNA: TGTGCCAGCAGCTTAGCCGGGACTAGCGGGAGGACCGGGGAGCTGTTTTTT. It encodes CASSLAGTSGRTGELFF.

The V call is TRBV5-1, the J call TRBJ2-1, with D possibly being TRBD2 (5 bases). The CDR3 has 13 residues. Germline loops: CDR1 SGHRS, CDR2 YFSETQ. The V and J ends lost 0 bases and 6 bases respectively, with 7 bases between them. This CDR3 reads CASSLALANEQFF. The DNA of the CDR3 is TGCGCCAGCAGCTTGGCTCTAGCCAATGAGCAGTTCTTC.

Here the CDR3 reads CASSQDLTSGTSTDTQYF. The CDR3 DNA follows: TGTGCCAGCAGCCAAGACCTAACTAGCGGTACTAGCACAGATACGCAGTATTTT. V and J are TRBV3-1 (or the pseudogene TRBV3-2) and TRBJ2-3; 8 bases align to TRBD2. The CDR3 totals 18 residues. CDR1 LGHDT and CDR2 YNNKEL come from the germline V gene (reference sequence). V was pared by 0 bases and J by 0 bases, with 8 bases of the junction left unmatched.

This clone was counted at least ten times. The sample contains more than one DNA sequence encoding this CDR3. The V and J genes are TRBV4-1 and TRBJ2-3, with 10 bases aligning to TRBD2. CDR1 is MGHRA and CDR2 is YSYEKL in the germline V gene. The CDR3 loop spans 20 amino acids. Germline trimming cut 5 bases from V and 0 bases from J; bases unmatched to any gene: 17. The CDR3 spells CASSKGAALAGMGSTDTQYF. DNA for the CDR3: TGCGCCAGCAGCAAGGGGGCGGCACTAGCGGGAATGGGCAGCACAGATACGCAGTATTTT.

The CDR3 DNA sequence: TGTGCCACCAGCAGAGACACTTCTTCAAGCTCCTACAATGAGCAGTTCTTC. The encoded protein is CATSRDTSSSSYNEQFF. This sequence joins TRBV15 and TRBJ2-1; D not certain. This CDR3 has 17 residues. Germline V CDR1 and CDR2: LNHNV, YYDKDF (reference sequence). The V end was cut by 0 bases, the J end by 0 bases, with 12 bases between.

DNA for the CDR3: TGCAGCGTGAGTCGGGACACCTACGAGCAGTACTTC. Protein: CSVSRDTYEQYF. The V call is TRBV29-1, the J call TRBJ2-7; D is possibly TRBD1 (6 bases). Trimming shortened V by 6 bases and J by 2 bases, and 11 bases separated the two germline ends. The length of the CDR3 is 12 residues. Per the germline V gene, CDR1 is SQVTM and CDR2 is ANQGSEA.

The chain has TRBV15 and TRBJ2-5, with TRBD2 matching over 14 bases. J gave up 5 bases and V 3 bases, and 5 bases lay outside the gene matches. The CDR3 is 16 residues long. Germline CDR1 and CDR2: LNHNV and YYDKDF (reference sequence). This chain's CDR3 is CATSSSGTSGSETQYF. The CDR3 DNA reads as TGTGCCACCAGCAGTTCCGGGACTAGCGGGAGCGAGACCCAGTACTTC. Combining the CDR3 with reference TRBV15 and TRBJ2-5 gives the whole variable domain DAMVIQNPRYQVTQFGKPVTLSCSQTLNHNVMYWYQQKSSQAPKLLFHYYDKDFNNEADTPDNFQSRRPNTSFCFLDIRSPGLGDTAMYLCATSSSGTSGSETQYFGPGTRLLVL.

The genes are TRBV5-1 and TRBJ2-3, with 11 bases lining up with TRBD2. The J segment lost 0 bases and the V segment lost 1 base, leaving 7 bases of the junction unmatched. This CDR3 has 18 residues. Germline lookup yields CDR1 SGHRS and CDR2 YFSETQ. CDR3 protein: CASSLMSGLAASTDTQYF. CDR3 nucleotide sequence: TGCGCCAGCAGCTTGATGTCGGGACTAGCGGCTAGCACAGATACGCAGTATTTT.

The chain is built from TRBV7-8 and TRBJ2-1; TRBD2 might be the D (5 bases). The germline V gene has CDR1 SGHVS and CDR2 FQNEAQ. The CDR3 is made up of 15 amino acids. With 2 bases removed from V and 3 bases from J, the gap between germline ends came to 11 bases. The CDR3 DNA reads TGTGCCAGCAGCTTACGTTGGGCGGGCTACAATGAGCAGTTCTTC. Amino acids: CASSLRWAGYNEQFF. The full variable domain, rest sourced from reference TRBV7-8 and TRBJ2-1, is GAGVSQSPRYKVAKRGQDVALRCDPISGHVSLFWYQQALGQGPEFLTYFQNEAQLDKSGLPSDRFFAERPEGSVSTLKIQRTQQEDSAVYLCASSLRWAGYNEQFFGPGTRLTVL.

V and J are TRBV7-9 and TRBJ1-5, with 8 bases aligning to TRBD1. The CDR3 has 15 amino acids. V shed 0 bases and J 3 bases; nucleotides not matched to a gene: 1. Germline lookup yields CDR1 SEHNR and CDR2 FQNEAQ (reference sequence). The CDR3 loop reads CASSLATGVNQPQHF. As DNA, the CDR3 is TGTGCCAGCAGCTTAGCGACAGGGGTCAATCAGCCCCAGCATTTT.

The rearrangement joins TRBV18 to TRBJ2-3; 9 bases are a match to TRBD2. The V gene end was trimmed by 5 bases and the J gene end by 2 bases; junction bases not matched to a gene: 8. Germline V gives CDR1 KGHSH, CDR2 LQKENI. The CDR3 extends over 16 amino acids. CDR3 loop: CASSKVAGGNTDTQYF. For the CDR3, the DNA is TGTGCCAGCTCAAAGGTTGCGGGAGGGAACACAGATACGCAGTATTTT.

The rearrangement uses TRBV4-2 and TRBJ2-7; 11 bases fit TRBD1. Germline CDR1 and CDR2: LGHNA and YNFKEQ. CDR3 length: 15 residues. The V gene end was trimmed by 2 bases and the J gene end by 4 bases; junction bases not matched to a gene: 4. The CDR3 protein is CASSQRRDRGYEQYF. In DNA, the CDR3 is TGTGCCAGCAGCCAACGCAGGGACAGGGGGTACGAGCAGTACTTC.

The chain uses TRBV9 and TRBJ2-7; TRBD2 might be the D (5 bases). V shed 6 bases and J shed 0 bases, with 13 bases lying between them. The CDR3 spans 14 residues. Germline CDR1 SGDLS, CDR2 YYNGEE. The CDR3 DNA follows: TGTGCCAGCACCCCTAGCCTCAGCTCCTACGAGCAGTACTTC. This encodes CASTPSLSSYEQYF.

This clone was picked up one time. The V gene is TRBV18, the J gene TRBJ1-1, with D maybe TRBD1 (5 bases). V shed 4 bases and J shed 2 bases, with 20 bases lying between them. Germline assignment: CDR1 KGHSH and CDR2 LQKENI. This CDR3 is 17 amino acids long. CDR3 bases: TGTGCCAGCTCACTCTCAGTCGGGGGAGGAATCAACACTGAAGCTTTCTTT. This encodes CASSLSVGGGINTEAFF. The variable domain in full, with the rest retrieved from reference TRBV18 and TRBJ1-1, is NAGVMQNPRHLVRRRGQEARLRCSPMKGHSHVYWYRQLPEEGLKFMVYLQKENIIDESGMPKERFSAEFPKEGPSILRIQQVVRGDSAAYFCASSLSVGGGINTEAFFGQGTRLTVV.

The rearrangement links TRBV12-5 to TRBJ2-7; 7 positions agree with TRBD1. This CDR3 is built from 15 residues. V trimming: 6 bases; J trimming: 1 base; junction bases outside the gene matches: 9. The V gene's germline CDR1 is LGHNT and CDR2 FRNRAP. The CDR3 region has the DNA TGTGCTAGTGGGTACATGCAGGGGGTTTCCTACGAGCAGTACTTC. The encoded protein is CASGYMQGVSYEQYF.

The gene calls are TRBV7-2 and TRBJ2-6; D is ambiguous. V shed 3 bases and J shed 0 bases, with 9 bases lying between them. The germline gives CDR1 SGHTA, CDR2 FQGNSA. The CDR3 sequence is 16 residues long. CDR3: CASSLESTSGANVLTF. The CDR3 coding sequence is TGTGCCAGCAGCTTGGAGAGTACCTCTGGGGCCAACGTCCTGACTTTC.

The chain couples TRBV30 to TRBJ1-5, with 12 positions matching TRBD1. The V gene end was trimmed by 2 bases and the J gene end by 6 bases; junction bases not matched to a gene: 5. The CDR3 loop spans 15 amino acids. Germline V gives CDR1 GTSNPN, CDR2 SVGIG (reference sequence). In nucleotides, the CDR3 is TGTGCCTGGAGTACCGGGACAGGGGGCTTTCAGCCCCAGCATTTT. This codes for CAWSTGTGGFQPQHF. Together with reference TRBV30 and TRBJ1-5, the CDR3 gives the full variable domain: SQTIHQWPATLVQPVGSPLSLECTVEGTSNPNLYWYRQAAGRGLQLLFYSVGIGQISSEVPQNLSASRPQDRQFILSSKKLLLSDSGFYLCAWSTGTGGFQPQHFGDGTRLSIL.

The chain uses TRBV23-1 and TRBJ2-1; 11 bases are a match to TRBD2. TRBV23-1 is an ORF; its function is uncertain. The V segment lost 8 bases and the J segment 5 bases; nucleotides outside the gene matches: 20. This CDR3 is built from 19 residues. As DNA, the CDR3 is TGCGCCAGCCGACAAGGGACGTACACGCCGGGACTAGCGGACAATGAGCAGTTCTTC. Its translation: CASRQGTYTPGLADNEQFF.

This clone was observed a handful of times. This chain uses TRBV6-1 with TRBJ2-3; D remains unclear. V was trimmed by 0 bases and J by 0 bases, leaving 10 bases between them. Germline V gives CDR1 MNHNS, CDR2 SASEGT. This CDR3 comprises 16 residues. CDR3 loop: CASSEAAHPSTDTQYF. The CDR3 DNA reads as TGTGCCAGCAGTGAAGCGGCCCACCCCAGCACAGATACGCAGTATTTT.

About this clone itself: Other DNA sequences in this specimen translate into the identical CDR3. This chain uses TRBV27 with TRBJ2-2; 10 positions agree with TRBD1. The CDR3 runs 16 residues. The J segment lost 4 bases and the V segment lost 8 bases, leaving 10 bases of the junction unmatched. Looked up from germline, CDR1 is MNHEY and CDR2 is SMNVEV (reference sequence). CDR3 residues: CASRGGDRGLTGELFF. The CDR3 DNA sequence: TGTGCCAGCCGGGGGGGGGACAGGGGCCTCACCGGGGAGCTGTTTTTT.

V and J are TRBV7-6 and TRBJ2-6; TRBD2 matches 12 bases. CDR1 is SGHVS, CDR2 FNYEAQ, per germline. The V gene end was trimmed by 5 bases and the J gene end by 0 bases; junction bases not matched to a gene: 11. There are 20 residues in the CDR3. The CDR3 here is CASSPSTSGSPRSGANVLTF. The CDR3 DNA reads TGTGCCAGCAGCCCTTCGACTAGCGGGAGTCCCCGCTCTGGGGCCAACGTCCTGACTTTC.

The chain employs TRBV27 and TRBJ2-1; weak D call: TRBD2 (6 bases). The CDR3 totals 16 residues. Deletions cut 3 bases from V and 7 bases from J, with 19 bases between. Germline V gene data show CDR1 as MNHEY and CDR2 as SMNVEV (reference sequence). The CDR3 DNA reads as TGTGCCAGCAGTTTTTCTCTGGGTCCTGGAGGGAATGAGCAGTTCTTC. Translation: CASSFSLGPGGNEQFF.

The CDR3 sequence: CASSSMTGGPNEQFF. The CDR3 DNA follows: TGTGCCAGCAGTTCCATGACGGGAGGCCCGAATGAGCAGTTCTTC. This sequence joins TRBV27 and TRBJ2-1; 7 bases agree with TRBD2. This CDR3 contains 15 residues. Germline trimming cut 4 bases from V and 7 bases from J; bases unmatched to any gene: 10. In germline, CDR1 is MNHEY, CDR2 SMNVEV (reference sequence).

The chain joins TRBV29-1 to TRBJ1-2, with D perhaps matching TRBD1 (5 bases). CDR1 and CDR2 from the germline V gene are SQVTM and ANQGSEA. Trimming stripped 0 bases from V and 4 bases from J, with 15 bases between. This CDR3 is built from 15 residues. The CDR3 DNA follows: TGCAGCGTTGAAGAACGTATCCGTGGGGCCTATGGCTACACCTTC. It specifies CSVEERIRGAYGYTF.